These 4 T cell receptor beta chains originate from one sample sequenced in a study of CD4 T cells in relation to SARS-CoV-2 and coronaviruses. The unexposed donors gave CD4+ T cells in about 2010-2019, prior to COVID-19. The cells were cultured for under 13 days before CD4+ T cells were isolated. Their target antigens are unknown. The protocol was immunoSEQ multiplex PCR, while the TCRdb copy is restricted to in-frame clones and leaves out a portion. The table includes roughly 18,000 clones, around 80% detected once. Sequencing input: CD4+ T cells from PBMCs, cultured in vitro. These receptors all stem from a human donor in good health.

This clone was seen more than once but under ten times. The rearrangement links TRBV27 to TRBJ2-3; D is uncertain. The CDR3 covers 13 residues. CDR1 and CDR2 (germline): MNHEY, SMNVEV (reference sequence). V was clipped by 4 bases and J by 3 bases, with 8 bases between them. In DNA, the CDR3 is TGTGCCAGCAGTTCGGACCCGACAGATACGCAGTATTTT. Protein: CASSSDPTDTQYF.

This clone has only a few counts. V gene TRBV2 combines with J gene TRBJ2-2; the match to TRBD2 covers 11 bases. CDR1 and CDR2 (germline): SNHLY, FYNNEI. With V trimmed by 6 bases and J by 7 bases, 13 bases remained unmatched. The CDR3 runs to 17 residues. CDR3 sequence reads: CASSTGLAALSNGELFF. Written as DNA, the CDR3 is TGTGCCAGCAGCACGGGACTAGCGGCCCTATCTAACGGGGAGCTGTTTTTT.

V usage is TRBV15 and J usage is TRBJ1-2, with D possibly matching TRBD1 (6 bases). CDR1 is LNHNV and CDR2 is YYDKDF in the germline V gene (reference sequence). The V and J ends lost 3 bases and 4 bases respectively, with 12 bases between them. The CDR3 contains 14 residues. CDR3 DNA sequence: TGTGCCACCAGCAGCCACAGGGACGCCTATGGCTACACCTTC. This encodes CATSSHRDAYGYTF.

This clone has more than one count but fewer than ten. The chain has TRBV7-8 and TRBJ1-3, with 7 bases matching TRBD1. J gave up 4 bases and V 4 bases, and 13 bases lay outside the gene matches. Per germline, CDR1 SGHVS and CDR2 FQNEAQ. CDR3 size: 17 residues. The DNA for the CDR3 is TGTGCCAGCAGCTCCCTTCCGGCACAGGGGTTGGGAAACACCATATATTTT. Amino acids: CASSSLPAQGLGNTIYF.